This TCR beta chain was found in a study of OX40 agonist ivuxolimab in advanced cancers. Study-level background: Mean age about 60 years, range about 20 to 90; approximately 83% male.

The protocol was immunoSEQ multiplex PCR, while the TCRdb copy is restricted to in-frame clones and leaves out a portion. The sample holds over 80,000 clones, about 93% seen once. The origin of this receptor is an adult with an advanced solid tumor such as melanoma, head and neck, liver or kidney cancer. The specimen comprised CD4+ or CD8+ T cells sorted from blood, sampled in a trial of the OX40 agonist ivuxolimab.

The CDR3 coding sequence is TGTGCCAGCAGCCCCTTGGGGGGGCCCCAAGAGACCCAGTACTTC. Amino acids: CASSPLGGPQETQYF. The rearrangement links TRBV28 to TRBJ2-5; D might be TRBD2 (7 bases). This CDR3 is built from 15 residues. Germline loops: CDR1 MDHEN, CDR2 SYDVKM. The germline V and J ends were trimmed by 6 bases and 1 base, with 15 bases remaining between them. The full variable domain, in which reference TRBV28 and TRBJ2-5 provide the parts outside the CDR3, is DVKVTQSSRYLVKRTGEKVFLECVQDMDHENMFWYRQDPGLGLRLIYFSYDVKMKEKGDIPEGYSVSREKKERFSLILESASTNQTSMYLCASSPLGGPQETQYFGPGTRLLVL.